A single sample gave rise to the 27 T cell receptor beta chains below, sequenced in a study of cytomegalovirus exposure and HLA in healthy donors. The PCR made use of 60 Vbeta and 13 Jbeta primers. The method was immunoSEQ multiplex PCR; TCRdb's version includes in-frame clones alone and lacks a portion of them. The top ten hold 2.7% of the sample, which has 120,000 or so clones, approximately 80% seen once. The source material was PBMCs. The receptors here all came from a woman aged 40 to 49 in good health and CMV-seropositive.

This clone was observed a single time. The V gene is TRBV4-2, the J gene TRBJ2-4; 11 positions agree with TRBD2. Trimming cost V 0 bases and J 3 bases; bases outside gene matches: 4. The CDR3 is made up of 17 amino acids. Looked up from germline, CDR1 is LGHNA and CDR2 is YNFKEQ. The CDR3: CASSQDDSGGGKNIQYF. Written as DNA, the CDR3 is TGTGCCAGCAGCCAAGATGATAGCGGGGGGGGCAAAAACATTCAGTACTTC.

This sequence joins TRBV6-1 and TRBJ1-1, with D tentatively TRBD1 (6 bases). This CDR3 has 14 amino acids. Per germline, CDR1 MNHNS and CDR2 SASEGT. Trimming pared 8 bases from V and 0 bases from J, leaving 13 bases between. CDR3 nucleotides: TGTGCCAGCGCTGACAGGAACCTGAACACTGAAGCTTTCTTT. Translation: CASADRNLNTEAFF.

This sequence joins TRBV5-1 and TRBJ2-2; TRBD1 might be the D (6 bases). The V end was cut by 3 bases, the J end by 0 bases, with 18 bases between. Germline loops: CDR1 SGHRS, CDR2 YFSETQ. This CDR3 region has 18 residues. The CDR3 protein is CASSWGPTGYANTGELFF. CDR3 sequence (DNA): TGCGCCAGCAGCTGGGGGCCGACAGGATACGCGAACACCGGGGAGCTGTTTTTT.

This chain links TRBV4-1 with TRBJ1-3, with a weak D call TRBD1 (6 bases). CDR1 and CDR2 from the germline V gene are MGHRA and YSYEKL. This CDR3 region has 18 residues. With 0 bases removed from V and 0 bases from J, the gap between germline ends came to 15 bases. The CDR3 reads CASSQDRGGGVSGNTIYF. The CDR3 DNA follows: TGCGCCAGCAGCCAAGATCGAGGTGGGGGCGTCTCTGGAAACACCATATATTTT.

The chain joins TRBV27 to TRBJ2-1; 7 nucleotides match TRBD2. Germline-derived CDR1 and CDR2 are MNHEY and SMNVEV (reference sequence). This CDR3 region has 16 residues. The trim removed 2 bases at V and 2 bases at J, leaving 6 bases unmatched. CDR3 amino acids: CASSLESGKPYNEQFF. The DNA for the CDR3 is TGTGCCAGCAGTTTAGAGAGCGGGAAGCCCTACAATGAGCAGTTCTTC.

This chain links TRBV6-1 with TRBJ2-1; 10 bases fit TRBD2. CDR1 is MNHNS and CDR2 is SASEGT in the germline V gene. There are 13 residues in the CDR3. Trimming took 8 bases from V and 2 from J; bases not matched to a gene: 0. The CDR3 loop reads CASGTSAYNEQFF. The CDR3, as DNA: TGTGCCAGCGGGACTAGCGCCTACAATGAGCAGTTCTTC.

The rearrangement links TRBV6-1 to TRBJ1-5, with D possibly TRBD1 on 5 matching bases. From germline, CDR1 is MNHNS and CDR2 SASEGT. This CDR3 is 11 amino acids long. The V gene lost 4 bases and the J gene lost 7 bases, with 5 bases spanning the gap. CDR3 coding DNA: TGTGCCAGCAGTGGGGGCCAGCCCCAGCATTTT. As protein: CASSGGQPQHF.

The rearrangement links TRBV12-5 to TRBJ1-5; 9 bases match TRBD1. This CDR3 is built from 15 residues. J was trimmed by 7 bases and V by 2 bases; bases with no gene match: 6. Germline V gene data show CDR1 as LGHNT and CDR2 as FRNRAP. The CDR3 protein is CASGLYGTGNQPQHF. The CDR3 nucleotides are TGTGCTAGTGGTTTGTATGGGACAGGGAACCAGCCCCAGCATTTT.

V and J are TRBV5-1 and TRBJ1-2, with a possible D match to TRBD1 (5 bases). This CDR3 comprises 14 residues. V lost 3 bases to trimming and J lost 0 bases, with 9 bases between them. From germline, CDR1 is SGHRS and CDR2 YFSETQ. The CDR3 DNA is TGCGCCAGCAGCTCCGGGGGGACTAACTATGGCTACACCTTC. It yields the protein CASSSGGTNYGYTF.

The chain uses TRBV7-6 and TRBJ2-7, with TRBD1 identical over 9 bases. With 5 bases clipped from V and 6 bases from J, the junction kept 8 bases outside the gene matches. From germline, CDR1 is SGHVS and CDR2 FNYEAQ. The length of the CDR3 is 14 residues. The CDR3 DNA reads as TGTGCCAGCAGCCTACGACAGGGGGATGGCGAGCAGTACTTC. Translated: CASSLRQGDGEQYF.

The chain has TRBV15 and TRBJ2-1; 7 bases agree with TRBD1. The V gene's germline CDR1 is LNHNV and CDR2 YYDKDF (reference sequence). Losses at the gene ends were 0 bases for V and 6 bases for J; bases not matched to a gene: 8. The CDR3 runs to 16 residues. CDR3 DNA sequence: TGTGCCACCAGCAGAGATAGGCGGGCAGGGGGCAATGAGCAGTTCTTC. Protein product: CATSRDRRAGGNEQFF.

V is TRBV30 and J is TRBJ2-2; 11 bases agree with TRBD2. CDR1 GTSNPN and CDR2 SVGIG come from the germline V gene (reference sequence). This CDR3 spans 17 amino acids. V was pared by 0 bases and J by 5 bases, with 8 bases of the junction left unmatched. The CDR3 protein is CAWSVLSGRAWTGELFF. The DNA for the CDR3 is TGTGCCTGGAGTGTACTTAGCGGGAGGGCCTGGACCGGGGAGCTGTTTTTT.

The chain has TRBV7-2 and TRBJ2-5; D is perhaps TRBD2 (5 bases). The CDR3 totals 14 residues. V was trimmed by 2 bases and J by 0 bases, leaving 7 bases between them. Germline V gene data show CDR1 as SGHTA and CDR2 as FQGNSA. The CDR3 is CASSLRRDQETQYF. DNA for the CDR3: TGTGCCAGCAGCTTAAGGCGGGACCAAGAGACCCAGTACTTC.

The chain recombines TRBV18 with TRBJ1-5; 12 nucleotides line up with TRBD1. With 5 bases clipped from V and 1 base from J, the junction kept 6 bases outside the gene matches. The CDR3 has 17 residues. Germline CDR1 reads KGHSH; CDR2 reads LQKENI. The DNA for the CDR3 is TGTGCCAGCTCAACGGGACAGGGGGCGTCGAGCAATCAGCCCCAGCATTTT. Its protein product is CASSTGQGASSNQPQHF. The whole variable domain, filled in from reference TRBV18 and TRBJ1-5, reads NAGVMQNPRHLVRRRGQEARLRCSPMKGHSHVYWYRQLPEEGLKFMVYLQKENIIDESGMPKERFSAEFPKEGPSILRIQQVVRGDSAAYFCASSTGQGASSNQPQHFGDGTRLSIL.

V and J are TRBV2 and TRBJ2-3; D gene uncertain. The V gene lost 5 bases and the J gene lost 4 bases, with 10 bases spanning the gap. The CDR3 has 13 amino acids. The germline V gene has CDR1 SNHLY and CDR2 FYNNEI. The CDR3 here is CASSPFQADTQYF. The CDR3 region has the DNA TGTGCCAGCAGTCCGTTTCAGGCAGATACGCAGTATTTT.

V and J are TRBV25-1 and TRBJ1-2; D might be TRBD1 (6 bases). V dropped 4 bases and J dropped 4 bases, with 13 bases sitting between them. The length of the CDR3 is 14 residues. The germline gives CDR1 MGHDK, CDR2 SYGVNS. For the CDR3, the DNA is TGTGCCAGCAGTGCAAGTGGACAGTTCTATGGCTACACCTTC. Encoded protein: CASSASGQFYGYTF.

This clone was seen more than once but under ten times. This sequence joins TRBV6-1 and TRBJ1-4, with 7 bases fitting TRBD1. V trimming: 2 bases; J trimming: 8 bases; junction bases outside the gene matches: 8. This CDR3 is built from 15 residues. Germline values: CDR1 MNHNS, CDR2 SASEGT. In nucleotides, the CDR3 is TGTGCCAGCAGTGAATCTCCAGGGGGGCGGGAAAAACTGTTTTTT. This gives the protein CASSESPGGREKLFF.

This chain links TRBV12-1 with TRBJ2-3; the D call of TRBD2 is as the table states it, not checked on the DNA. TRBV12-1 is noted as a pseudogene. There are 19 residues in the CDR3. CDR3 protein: CASSLGDPATSGCTDTQYF. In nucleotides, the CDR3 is TGTGCCAGCAGCCTTGGGGACCCGGCGACTAGCGGATGCACAGATACGCAGTATTTT.

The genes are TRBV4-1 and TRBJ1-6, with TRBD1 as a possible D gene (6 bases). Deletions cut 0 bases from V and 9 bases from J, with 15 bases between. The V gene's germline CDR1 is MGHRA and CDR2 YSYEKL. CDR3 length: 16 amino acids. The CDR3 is CASSQDSGGRISPLHF. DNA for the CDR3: TGCGCCAGCAGCCAAGATTCGGGGGGCCGGATTTCACCCCTCCACTTT.

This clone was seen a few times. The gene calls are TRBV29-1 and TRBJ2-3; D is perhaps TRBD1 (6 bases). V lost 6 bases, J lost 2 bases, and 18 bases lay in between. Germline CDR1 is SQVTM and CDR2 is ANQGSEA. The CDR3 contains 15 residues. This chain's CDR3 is CSVRGRRGPTDTQYF. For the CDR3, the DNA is TGCAGCGTGAGGGGGAGAAGGGGACCCACAGATACGCAGTATTTT.

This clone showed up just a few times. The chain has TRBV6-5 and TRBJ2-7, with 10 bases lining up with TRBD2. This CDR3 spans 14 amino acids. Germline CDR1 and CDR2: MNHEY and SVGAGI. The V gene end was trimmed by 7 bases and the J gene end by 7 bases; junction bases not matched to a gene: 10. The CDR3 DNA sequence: TGTGCCAGCACCCCCAGCGGGAGGGCCGGAGAGCAGTACTTC. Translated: CASTPSGRAGEQYF.

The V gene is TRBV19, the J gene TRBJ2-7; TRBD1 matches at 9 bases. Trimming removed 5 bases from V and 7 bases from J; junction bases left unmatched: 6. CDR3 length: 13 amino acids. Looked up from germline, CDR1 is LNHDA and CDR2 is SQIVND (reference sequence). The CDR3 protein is CASSVQGAGEQYF. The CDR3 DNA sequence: TGTGCCAGTAGTGTACAGGGGGCGGGGGAGCAGTACTTC.

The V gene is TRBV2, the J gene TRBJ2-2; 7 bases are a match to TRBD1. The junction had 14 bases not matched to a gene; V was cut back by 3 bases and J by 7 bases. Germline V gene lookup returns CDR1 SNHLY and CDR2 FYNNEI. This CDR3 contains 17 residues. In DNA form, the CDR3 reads TGTGCCAGCAGTGAGGGGGCAGGGGGTTCGGGTGTCGGGGAGCTGTTTTTT. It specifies CASSEGAGGSGVGELFF.

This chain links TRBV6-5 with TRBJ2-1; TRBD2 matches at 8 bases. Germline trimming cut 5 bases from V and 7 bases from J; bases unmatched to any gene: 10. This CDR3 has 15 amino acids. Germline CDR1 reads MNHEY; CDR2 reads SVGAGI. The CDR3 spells CASSPTGGGLNEQFF. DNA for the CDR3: TGTGCCAGCAGTCCGACCGGGGGGGGCCTAAATGAGCAGTTCTTC.

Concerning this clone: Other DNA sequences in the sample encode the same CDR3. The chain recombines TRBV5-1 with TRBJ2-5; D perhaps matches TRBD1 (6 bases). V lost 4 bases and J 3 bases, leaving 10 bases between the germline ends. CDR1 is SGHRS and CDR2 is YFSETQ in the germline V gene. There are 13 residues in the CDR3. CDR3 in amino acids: CASSLRTEETQYF. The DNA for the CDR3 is TGCGCCAGCAGCCTCCGGACAGAAGAGACCCAGTACTTC.

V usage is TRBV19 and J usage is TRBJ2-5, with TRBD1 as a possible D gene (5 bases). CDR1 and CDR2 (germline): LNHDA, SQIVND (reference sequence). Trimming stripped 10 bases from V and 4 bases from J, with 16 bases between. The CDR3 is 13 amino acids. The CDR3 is CATLGHLGETQYF. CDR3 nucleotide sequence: TGTGCCACCTTGGGGCACTTGGGAGAGACCCAGTACTTC. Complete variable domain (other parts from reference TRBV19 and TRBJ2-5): DGGITQSPKYLFRKEGQNVTLSCEQNLNHDAMYWYRQDPGQGLRLIYYSQIVNDFQKGDIAEGYSVSREKKESFPLTVTSAQKNPTAFYLCATLGHLGETQYFGPGTRLLVL.

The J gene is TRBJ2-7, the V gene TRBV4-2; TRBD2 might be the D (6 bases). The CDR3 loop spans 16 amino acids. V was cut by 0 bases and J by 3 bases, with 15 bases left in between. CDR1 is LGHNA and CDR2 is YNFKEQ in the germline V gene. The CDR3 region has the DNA TGTGCCAGCAGCCAAGATCGGGCTGGAGGGATCTACGAGCAGTACTTC. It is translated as CASSQDRAGGIYEQYF.